Presented here are 9 T cell receptor beta chains from one specimen sequenced in a study of blood T cell repertoires in COVID-19. Generated by immunoSEQ multiplex PCR, the TCRdb table keeps only in-frame clones and is missing some. The data contain some 220,000 clones, around 84% of them singletons. The specimen was peripheral blood. The receptors derive from a human donor in a cohort sampled during active COVID-19.

The CDR3 DNA reads as TGTGCCAGCAGCTTGGTAGGTGGGAGGGCCGACGAGCAGTACTTC. This gives the protein CASSLVGGRADEQYF. The rearrangement links TRBV5-6 to TRBJ2-7; 7 bases agree with TRBD2. Germline lookup yields CDR1 SGHDT and CDR2 YYEEEE. V shed 0 bases and J 5 bases; nucleotides not matched to a gene: 8. This CDR3 contains 15 residues.

V gene TRBV28 combines with J gene TRBJ2-3; a weak D match, TRBD2 (6 bases). Germline assignment: CDR1 MDHEN and CDR2 SYDVKM. The CDR3 extends over 15 amino acids. CDR3 loop: CLVTPERASTDTQYF. The CDR3 DNA reads as TGTTTGGTCACTCCGGAGCGGGCAAGCACAGATACGCAGTATTTT. Combining the CDR3 with reference TRBV28 and TRBJ2-3 gives the whole variable domain DVKVTQSSRYLVKRTGEKVFLECVQDMDHENMFWYRQDPGLGLRLIYFSYDVKMKEKGDIPEGYSVSREKKERFSLILESASTNQTSMYLCLVTPERASTDTQYFGPGTRLTVL.

The genes are TRBV9 and TRBJ2-1; 8 positions agree with TRBD2. Trimming took 3 bases from V and 4 from J; bases not matched to a gene: 6. CDR1 is SGDLS, CDR2 YYNGEE, per germline. The CDR3 runs to 15 residues. The CDR3 here is CASSATGGPYNEQFF. CDR3 in DNA: TGTGCCAGCAGCGCCACGGGGGGGCCGTACAATGAGCAGTTCTTC.

This chain links TRBV3-1 (or the pseudogene TRBV3-2) with TRBJ2-1; 9 nucleotides agree with TRBD2. The germline V gene has CDR1 LGHDT and CDR2 YNNKEL (reference sequence). V lost 5 bases and J lost 4; bases outside the gene matches: 9. There are 16 residues in the CDR3. CDR3 residues: CASSFGPSGGYNEQFF. The CDR3 region has the DNA TGTGCCAGCAGCTTTGGGCCCAGCGGGGGGTACAATGAGCAGTTCTTC.

The gene calls are TRBV2 and TRBJ1-1; tentative D call: TRBD1 (5 bases). V lost 7 bases and J 8 bases, leaving 17 bases between the germline ends. The CDR3 totals 13 residues. Germline values: CDR1 SNHLY, CDR2 FYNNEI. The CDR3 DNA sequence: TGTGCCAGCACCGATGGAGGCCGGGGGGAAGCTTTCTTT. Encoded protein: CASTDGGRGEAFF.

The J gene is TRBJ1-4, the V gene TRBV29-1, with TRBD1 matching over 7 bases. This CDR3 has 15 amino acids. Germline CDR1 reads SQVTM; CDR2 reads ANQGSEA. V lost 0 bases and J lost 7; bases outside the gene matches: 8. CDR3 amino acids: CSVEDQGQGGEKLFF. The CDR3 DNA follows: TGCAGCGTTGAAGATCAAGGCCAGGGGGGTGAAAAACTGTTTTTT.

In its sample, this clone was seen once. DNA of the CDR3: TGTGCCAGCAGCTTACTAGTTGGAGGCAATACGCAGTATTTT. It encodes CASSLLVGGNTQYF. The chain combines TRBV7-9 with TRBJ2-3; D may be TRBD2 (5 bases). Germline V gene data show CDR1 as SEHNR and CDR2 as FQNEAQ (reference sequence). Between the trimmed V and J ends, which lost 2 bases and 7 bases, there was a span of 13 bases. This CDR3 is built from 14 residues.

This sequence joins TRBV30 and TRBJ1-5, with D perhaps TRBD1 (5 bases). This CDR3 has 12 residues. V was shortened by 7 bases and J by 3 bases, with 10 bases between the two germline ends. Germline assignment: CDR1 GTSNPN and CDR2 SVGIG (reference sequence). For the CDR3, the DNA is TGTGCCTCACAGGCAAACAATCAGCCCCAGCATTTT. It codes for CASQANNQPQHF.

V and J are TRBV6-5 and TRBJ2-5; D possibly corresponds to TRBD1 (6 bases). Deletions cut 6 bases from V and 1 base from J, with 12 bases between. CDR3 length equals 14 residues. Germline loops: CDR1 MNHEY, CDR2 SVGAGI. The CDR3 coding sequence is TGTGCCAGCAGACCCGACAGGAGCCAAGAGACCCAGTACTTC. It translates to CASRPDRSQETQYF.